The present T cell receptor (beta chain) was sequenced within a study of OX40 agonist ivuxolimab in advanced cancers. Overall study context: It was ivuxolimab, an agonistic anti-OX40 (CD134) antibody, that patients were treated with.

The repertoire was sequenced with immunoSEQ multiplex PCR; TCRdb's copy has only in-frame clones and lacks some. The data contain 20,000 to 25,000 clones, around 84% of them seen just once; the ten biggest clones take up 15% to 20%. CDR1 is SEHNR and CDR2 is FQNEAQ in the germline V gene (reference sequence). The CDR3 sequence is 13 residues long. V lost 1 base and J lost 4, with 7 bases in between. If patients had autoimmune disease history or systemic immunosuppression, they were excluded. The genes are TRBV7-9 and TRBJ1-2; D is undetermined. The material was CD4+ or CD8+ T cells sorted from blood, obtained in a trial of the OX40 agonist ivuxolimab. This TCR came from an adult with an advanced solid tumor such as melanoma, head and neck, liver or kidney cancer. The CDR3 DNA follows: TGTGCCAGCAGCTTAGACATTCCCTATGGCTACACCTTC. Its translation is CASSLDIPYGYTF.